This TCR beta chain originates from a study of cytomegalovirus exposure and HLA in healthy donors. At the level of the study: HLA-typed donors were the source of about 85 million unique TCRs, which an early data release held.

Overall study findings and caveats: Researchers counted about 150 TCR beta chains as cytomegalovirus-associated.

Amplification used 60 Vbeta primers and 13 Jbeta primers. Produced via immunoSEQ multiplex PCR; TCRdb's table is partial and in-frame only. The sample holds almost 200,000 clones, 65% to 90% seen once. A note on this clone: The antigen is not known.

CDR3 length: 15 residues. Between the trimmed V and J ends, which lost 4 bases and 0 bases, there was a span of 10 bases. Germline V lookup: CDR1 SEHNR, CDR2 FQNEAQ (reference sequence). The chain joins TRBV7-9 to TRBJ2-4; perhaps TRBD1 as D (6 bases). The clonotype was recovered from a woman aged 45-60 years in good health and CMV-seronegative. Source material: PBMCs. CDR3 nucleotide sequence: TGTGCCAGCAGCTCAGGGACATCAGCCAAAAACATTCAGTACTTC. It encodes CASSSGTSAKNIQYF.